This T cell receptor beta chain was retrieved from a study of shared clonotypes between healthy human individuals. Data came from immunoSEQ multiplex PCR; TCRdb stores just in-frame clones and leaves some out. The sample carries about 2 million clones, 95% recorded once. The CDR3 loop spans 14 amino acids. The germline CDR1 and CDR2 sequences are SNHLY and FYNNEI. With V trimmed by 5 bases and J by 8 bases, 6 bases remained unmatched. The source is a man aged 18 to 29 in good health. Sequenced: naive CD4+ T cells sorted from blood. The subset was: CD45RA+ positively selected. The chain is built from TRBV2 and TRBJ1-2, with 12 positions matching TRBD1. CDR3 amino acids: CASSTGTGGWGYTF. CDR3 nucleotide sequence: TGTGCCAGCAGTACCGGGACAGGGGGCTGGGGCTACACCTTC.